This TCR beta chain was profiled in a study of blood T cell repertoires in COVID-19. Study information: Acute-phase and convalescent COVID-19 samples originated in the United States, Italy and Spain. In each case, the material was cDNA or gDNA derived from T cells, B-cell-depleted T cells, or PBMCs.

Original methodology: Amplifying reference gene primers gave estimates of nucleated cell counts. Sequencing was performed with immunoSEQ multiplex PCR; in TCRdb, only in-frame clones are kept and a portion is missing. For V, J and clone size, that table is used; D and trimming come from the DNA. Seen here are nearly 90,000 clones, around 89% observed once, and the top ten hold 0.35% to 0.5%. Trimming left V 4 bases short and J 2 bases short, with 16 bases between. The CDR3 runs 16 residues. The V gene's germline CDR1 is KGHDR and CDR2 SFDVKD. The chain joins TRBV24-1 to TRBJ2-5, with a weak D call TRBD2 (7 bases). The sequenced sample was peripheral blood. The TCR sequence derives from a man between 60 and 70 years old with acute or convalescent COVID-19. The CDR3 sequence: CATSDSLRGAQETQYF. CDR3 in DNA: TGTGCCACCAGTGACAGTCTCCGGGGGGCTCAAGAGACCCAGTACTTC.